These 14 T cell receptor beta chains were sequenced from one sample in a study of OX40 agonist ivuxolimab in advanced cancers. Data came from immunoSEQ multiplex PCR; TCRdb stores just in-frame clones and leaves some out. The sample carries tens of thousands of clones, 75% to 90% recorded once. Source: CD4+ or CD8+ T cells sorted from blood, taken in a trial of the OX40 agonist ivuxolimab. These receptors all come from an adult with an advanced solid tumor such as melanoma, head and neck, liver or kidney cancer.

J is TRBJ2-7 and V is TRBV4-3; tentative D call: TRBD2 (7 bases). CDR3 size: 15 residues. V lost 4 bases and J 3 bases, leaving 16 bases between the germline ends. Looked up from germline, CDR1 is LGHNA and CDR2 is YSLEER. The CDR3 here is CASSRKEGEGYEQYF. The CDR3 DNA is TGCGCCAGCAGCCGGAAAGAGGGGGAGGGCTACGAGCAGTACTTC.

J is TRBJ1-1 and V is TRBV27; TRBD1 aligns across 8 bases. This CDR3 spans 17 amino acids. CDR1 MNHEY and CDR2 SMNVEV come from the germline V gene (reference sequence). V trimming: 7 bases; J trimming: 0 bases; junction bases outside the gene matches: 13. The CDR3 here is CASNSRTGSVMNTEAFF. The CDR3 DNA follows: TGTGCCAGCAATTCCAGGACAGGGTCGGTGATGAACACTGAAGCTTTCTTT.

J is TRBJ2-7 and V is TRBV27, with TRBD1 matching over 10 bases. The J segment lost 6 bases and the V segment lost 7 bases, leaving 12 bases of the junction unmatched. The CDR3 spans 15 residues. The germline CDR1 and CDR2 sequences are MNHEY and SMNVEV (reference sequence). The CDR3: CASTPRGQGQFEQYF. DNA for the CDR3: TGTGCCAGCACCCCTAGGGGACAGGGGCAGTTCGAGCAGTACTTC.

The CDR3 region has the DNA TGTGCCAGCAAACTCCAGGGGGCGAGCACAGATACGCAGTATTTT. Protein: CASKLQGASTDTQYF. The V call is TRBV6-4, the J call TRBJ2-3; 8 positions match TRBD1. This CDR3 has 15 amino acids. J was trimmed by 0 bases and V by 7 bases; bases with no gene match: 6. Germline values: CDR1 MRHNA, CDR2 SNTAGT.

V and J are TRBV6-4 and TRBJ2-1; 8 nucleotides line up with TRBD1. V gave up 4 bases and J gave up 1 base; unmatched junction bases: 3. The CDR3 is 15 residues long. Germline CDR1 reads MRHNA; CDR2 reads SNTAGT. The DNA of the CDR3 is TGTGCCAGCAGTGCCCGGACAGGGTCCTACAATGAGCAGTTCTTC. Residues: CASSARTGSYNEQFF.

This clone was picked up one time. The chain joins TRBV28 to TRBJ2-3, with a possible D match to TRBD1 (5 bases). V dropped 4 bases and J dropped 1 base, with 9 bases sitting between them. There are 14 residues in the CDR3. Germline V gene lookup returns CDR1 MDHEN and CDR2 SYDVKM. CDR3 sequence (DNA): TGTGCCAGCAGTTCGCAACAGGGCACAGATACGCAGTATTTT. Protein product: CASSSQQGTDTQYF.

This chain connects TRBV10-2 to TRBJ2-1; 8 nucleotides align to TRBD2. V dropped 2 bases and J dropped 7; count of bases not matched to a gene: 4. Germline CDR1 WSHSY, CDR2 SAAADI. The CDR3 covers 14 residues. The DNA of the CDR3 is TGCGCCAGCAGTGAGCACGCGGGGGGTAATGAGCAGTTCTTC. The encoded protein is CASSEHAGGNEQFF.

V is TRBV2 and J is TRBJ1-2; no clear D gene. Trimming took 8 bases from V and 7 from J, leaving 20 bases between them. CDR3 length equals 14 residues. Germline CDR1 and CDR2: SNHLY and FYNNEI. In nucleotides, the CDR3 is TGTGCCAGCCTTCCTTCCGGGCCCCGGGGTGGCTACACCTTC. It encodes CASLPSGPRGGYTF. The variable domain in full, completed from reference TRBV2 and TRBJ1-2, reads EPEVTQTPSHQVTQMGQEVILRCVPISNHLYFYWYRQILGQKVEFLVSFYNNEISEKSEIFDDQFSVERPDGSNFTLKIRSTKLEDSAMYFCASLPSGPRGGYTFGSGTRLTVV.

This rearrangement joins TRBV27 to TRBJ2-1; 9 bases agree with TRBD2. Germline V gene data show CDR1 as MNHEY and CDR2 as SMNVEV (reference sequence). The CDR3 totals 17 residues. Germline trimming cut 6 bases from V and 6 bases from J; bases unmatched to any gene: 15. The CDR3 coding sequence is TGTGCCAGCAGGGTTATAGCGGGAGTGAGGGTCCCCAATGAGCAGTTCTTC. Residues: CASRVIAGVRVPNEQFF.

V and J are TRBV5-5 and TRBJ1-1; D is perhaps TRBD1 (5 bases). Germline assignment: CDR1 SGHKS and CDR2 YYEKEE (reference sequence). V lost 0 bases to trimming and J lost 4 bases, with 16 bases between them. CDR3 length: 16 amino acids. CDR3 sequence reads: CASSLASGRGRTEAFF. The CDR3 DNA reads as TGTGCCAGCAGCTTGGCGTCAGGGCGAGGGCGCACTGAAGCTTTCTTT.

This chain connects TRBV19 to TRBJ2-3; D unresolved. Per the germline V gene, CDR1 is LNHDA and CDR2 is SQIVND (reference sequence). This CDR3 is 14 amino acids long. V was pared by 6 bases and J by 2 bases, with 12 bases between. This chain's CDR3 is CASRAEPYTDTQYF. CDR3 in DNA: TGTGCCAGTAGGGCAGAGCCATACACAGATACGCAGTATTTT. Full variable domain (remainder filled in from reference TRBV19 and TRBJ2-3): DGGITQSPKYLFRKEGQNVTLSCEQNLNHDAMYWYRQDPGQGLRLIYYSQIVNDFQKGDIAEGYSVSREKKESFPLTVTSAQKNPTAFYLCASRAEPYTDTQYFGPGTRLTVL.

The CDR3 region is CASSTYRDGNTGELFF. The CDR3 bases are TGTGCCAGCAGTACGTACCGGGACGGGAACACCGGGGAGCTGTTTTTT. This chain uses TRBV27 with TRBJ2-2; D assignment may be TRBD1 or TRBD2 (5 bases each). Germline CDR1 is MNHEY and CDR2 is SMNVEV (reference sequence). The CDR3 extends over 16 amino acids. V was clipped by 5 bases and J by 1 base, with 14 bases between them.

This chain links TRBV7-2 with TRBJ2-3; D is ambiguous. Germline CDR1 reads SGHTA; CDR2 reads FQGNSA. The V and J ends lost 2 bases and 6 bases respectively, with 9 bases between them. The CDR3 sequence is 13 residues long. The CDR3 DNA reads as TGTGCCAGCAGCTTACGCTTTCCGGATACGCAGTATTTT. Its translation is CASSLRFPDTQYF.

This clone occurred a few times. The chain recombines TRBV4-1 with TRBJ1-1; TRBD1 matches at 7 bases. Unmatched junction bases numbered 11, after V lost 4 bases and J lost 0 bases. The CDR3 runs to 17 residues. Germline CDR1 and CDR2: MGHRA and YSYEKL. CDR3 amino acids: CASSPNKGGGLNTEAFF. The CDR3 nucleotides read TGCGCCAGCAGCCCGAACAAGGGAGGGGGCCTGAACACTGAAGCTTTCTTT.